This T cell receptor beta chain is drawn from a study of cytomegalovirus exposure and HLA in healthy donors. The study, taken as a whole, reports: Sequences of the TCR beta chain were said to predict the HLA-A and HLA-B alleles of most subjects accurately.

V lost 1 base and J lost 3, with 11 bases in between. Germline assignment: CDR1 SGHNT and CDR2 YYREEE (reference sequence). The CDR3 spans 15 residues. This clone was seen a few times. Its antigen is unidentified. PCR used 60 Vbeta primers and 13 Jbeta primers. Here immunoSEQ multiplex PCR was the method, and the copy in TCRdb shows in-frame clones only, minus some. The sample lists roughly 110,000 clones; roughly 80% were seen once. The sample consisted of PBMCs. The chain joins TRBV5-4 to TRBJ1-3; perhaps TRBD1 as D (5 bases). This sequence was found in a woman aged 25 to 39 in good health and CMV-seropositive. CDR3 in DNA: TGTGCCAGCAGCTTGTCTAAGGGGCTTGGAAACACCATATATTTT. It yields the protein CASSLSKGLGNTIYF.